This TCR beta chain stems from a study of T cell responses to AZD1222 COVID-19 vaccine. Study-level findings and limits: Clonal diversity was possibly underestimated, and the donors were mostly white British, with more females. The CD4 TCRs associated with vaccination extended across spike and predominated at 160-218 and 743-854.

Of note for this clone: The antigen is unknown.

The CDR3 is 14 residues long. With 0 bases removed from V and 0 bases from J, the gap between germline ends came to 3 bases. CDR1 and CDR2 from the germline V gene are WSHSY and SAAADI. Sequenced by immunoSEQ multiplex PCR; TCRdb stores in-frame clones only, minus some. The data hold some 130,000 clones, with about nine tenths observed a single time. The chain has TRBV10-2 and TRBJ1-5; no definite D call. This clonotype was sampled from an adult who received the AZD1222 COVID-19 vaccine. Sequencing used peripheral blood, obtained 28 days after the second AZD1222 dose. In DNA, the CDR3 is TGCGCCAGCAGTGAGTCGACTAGCAATCAGCCCCAGCATTTT. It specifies CASSESTSNQPQHF.